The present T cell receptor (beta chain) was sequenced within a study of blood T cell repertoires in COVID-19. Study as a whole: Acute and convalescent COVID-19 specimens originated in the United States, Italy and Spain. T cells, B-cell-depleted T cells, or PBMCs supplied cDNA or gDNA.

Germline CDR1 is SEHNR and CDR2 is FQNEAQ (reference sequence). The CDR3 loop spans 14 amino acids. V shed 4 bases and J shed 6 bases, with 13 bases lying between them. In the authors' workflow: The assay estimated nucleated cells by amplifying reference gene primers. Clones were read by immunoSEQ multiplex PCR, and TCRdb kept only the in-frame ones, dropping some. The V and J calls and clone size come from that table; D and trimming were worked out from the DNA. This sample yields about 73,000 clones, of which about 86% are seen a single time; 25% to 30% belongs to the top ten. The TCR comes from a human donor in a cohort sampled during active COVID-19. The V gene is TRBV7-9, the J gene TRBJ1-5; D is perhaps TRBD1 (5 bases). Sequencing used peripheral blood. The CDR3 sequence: CASSSGGSGQPQHF. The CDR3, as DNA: TGTGCCAGCAGCTCCGGGGGTAGCGGTCAGCCCCAGCATTTT.